Each of the 8 T cell receptor beta chains below was sequenced from the same sample in a study of T cell responses to AZD1222 COVID-19 vaccine. The protocol was immunoSEQ multiplex PCR, while the TCRdb copy is restricted to in-frame clones and leaves out a portion. Of hundreds of thousands of clones in the sample, roughly 93% are singletons; the top ten hold around 0.58%. Sequences were derived from peripheral blood, sampled 28 days after the second AZD1222 dose. These receptors all stem from an adult who received the AZD1222 COVID-19 vaccine.

The chain couples TRBV27 to TRBJ1-6; no reliable D call. This CDR3 region has 13 residues. The germline V gene has CDR1 MNHEY and CDR2 SMNVEV (reference sequence). Trimming shortened V by 1 base and J by 9 bases, and 7 bases separated the two germline ends. CDR3 amino acids: CASSLWPVSPLHF. The CDR3 DNA follows: TGTGCCAGCAGTTTATGGCCAGTTTCACCCCTCCACTTT.

The chain recombines TRBV14 with TRBJ1-2, with D possibly TRBD1 on 5 matching bases. Germline loops: CDR1 SGHDN, CDR2 FVKESK. Trimming shortened V by 1 base and J by 8 bases, and 20 bases separated the two germline ends. The CDR3 spans 16 residues. The chain's CDR3 is CASSQAPRDRRQGYTF. The CDR3 DNA reads TGTGCCAGCAGCCAAGCTCCCCGGGACCGGCGGCAGGGCTACACCTTC.

The CDR3 protein is CASKGSNGEQFF. The CDR3 DNA reads as TGTGCCAGCAAGGGCTCTAATGGTGAGCAGTTCTTC. This chain connects TRBV6-5 to TRBJ2-1; unclear D gene. V was pared by 7 bases and J by 9 bases, with 13 bases between. The CDR3 runs 12 residues. CDR1 and CDR2 from the germline V gene are MNHEY and SVGAGI.

This chain uses TRBV7-2 with TRBJ2-5; 8 positions match TRBD1. J was trimmed by 8 bases and V by 4 bases; bases with no gene match: 12. The CDR3 consists of 15 residues. Germline-derived CDR1 and CDR2 are SGHTA and FQGNSA. The CDR3 here is CASSSAGTGWVTQYF. The CDR3 DNA reads TGTGCCAGCAGCTCCGCCGGGACAGGTTGGGTCACCCAGTACTTC.

The J gene is TRBJ2-7, the V gene TRBV6-1; D is unclear. Germline CDR1 reads MNHNS; CDR2 reads SASEGT. The CDR3 spans 14 residues. Trimming removed 1 base at V and 3 bases at J, with 10 bases between. The DNA of the CDR3 is TGTGCCAGCAGTGAAGGTGACGCCCACTACGAGCAGTACTTC. Its translation: CASSEGDAHYEQYF.

The genes are TRBV19 and TRBJ2-7, with D unclear. The CDR3 consists of 13 residues. The ends were cut back, 3 bases at V and 6 bases at J, with 12 bases in the middle. CDR1 and CDR2 (germline): LNHDA, SQIVND (reference sequence). CDR3 in amino acids: CASSIGQAGEQYF. The CDR3 coding sequence is TGTGCCAGTAGTATCGGGCAGGCCGGCGAGCAGTACTTC.

The chain is built from TRBV5-1 and TRBJ2-7; 8 bases match TRBD1. CDR1 is SGHRS and CDR2 is YFSETQ in the germline V gene. The CDR3 has 14 amino acids. The V and J ends lost 3 bases and 2 bases, in that order; junction bases with no gene match: 4. CDR3 protein: CASSSLGQAYEQYF. CDR3 in DNA: TGCGCCAGCAGCTCCTTGGGACAGGCCTACGAGCAGTACTTC.

The chain links TRBV27 to TRBJ2-1; no clear D. CDR1 and CDR2 from the germline V gene are MNHEY and SMNVEV (reference sequence). The V and J ends lost 0 bases and 4 bases respectively, with 10 bases between them. This CDR3 has 15 amino acids. CDR3 protein: CASSLSRPPYNEQFF. The CDR3 bases are TGTGCCAGCAGTTTATCCCGCCCCCCTTACAATGAGCAGTTCTTC.